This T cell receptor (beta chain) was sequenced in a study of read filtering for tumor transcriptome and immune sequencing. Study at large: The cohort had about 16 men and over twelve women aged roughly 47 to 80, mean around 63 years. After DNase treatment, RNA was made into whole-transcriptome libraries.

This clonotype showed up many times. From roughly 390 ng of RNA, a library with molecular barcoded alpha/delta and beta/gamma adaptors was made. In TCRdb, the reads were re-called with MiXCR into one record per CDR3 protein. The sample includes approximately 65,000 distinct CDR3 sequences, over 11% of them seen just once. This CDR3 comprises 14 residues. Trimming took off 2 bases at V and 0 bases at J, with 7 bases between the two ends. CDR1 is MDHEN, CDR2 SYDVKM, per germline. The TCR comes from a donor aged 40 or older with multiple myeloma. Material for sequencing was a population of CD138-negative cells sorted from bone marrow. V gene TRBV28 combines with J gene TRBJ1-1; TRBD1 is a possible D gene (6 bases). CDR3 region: CASSLAGVNTEAFF. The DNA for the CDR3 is TGTGCCAGCAGTTTAGCAGGGGTGAACACTGAAGCTTTCTTT.